The 2 T cell receptor beta chains reported below all come from one sample, sequenced in a study of shared clonotypes between healthy human individuals. The repertoire was sequenced with immunoSEQ multiplex PCR; TCRdb's copy has only in-frame clones and lacks some. In the table there are fewer than 3 million clones, about 90% of which are singletons. The sequenced sample was naive CD4+ T cells from PBMCs. Described subset: CD45RA+ positively selected. The source is a man aged 18 to 35 in good health. Some clones in this sample may be carry-over from other donors' samples.

This sequence joins TRBV28 and TRBJ1-5, with 7 bases lining up with TRBD1. Germline trimming cut 3 bases from V and 7 bases from J; bases unmatched to any gene: 9. The V gene's germline CDR1 is MDHEN and CDR2 SYDVKM. The length of the CDR3 is 15 residues. The CDR3 protein is CASSFSGGRDQPQHF. CDR3 nucleotide sequence: TGTGCCAGCAGTTTCTCAGGGGGGCGAGACCAGCCCCAGCATTTT.

The chain employs TRBV5-1 and TRBJ2-5; no clear D. The CDR3 covers 14 residues. CDR1 and CDR2 from the germline V gene are SGHRS and YFSETQ. Trimming removed 1 base at V and 4 bases at J, with 11 bases between. The CDR3 nucleotides read TGCGCCAGCAGCTTGAGTTCGTGGGGAGAGACCCAGTACTTC. This translates into CASSLSSWGETQYF.